Presented here are 31 T cell receptor beta chains from one specimen sequenced in a study of CD8 T cells in ankylosing spondylitis. TCRdb recomputed calls from the 5' RACE reads with MiXCR, one row per CDR3 protein. The table shows tens of thousands of distinct CDR3 sequences, with under 30% occurring only once. The sequencing input was blood, either unsorted or a sorted T cell fraction (not recorded which). The receptors were sampled from a male donor with ankylosing spondylitis or in good health (not recorded which).

V usage is TRBV27 and J usage is TRBJ2-3; TRBD2 matches 7 bases. This CDR3 is built from 18 residues. Trimming at V came to 5 bases and at J to 2 bases, leaving 16 bases not matched to a gene. CDR1 MNHEY and CDR2 SMNVEV come from the germline V gene (reference sequence). The CDR3 sequence is CASSPTAPGTIPTDTQYF. In DNA, the CDR3 is TGTGCCAGCAGTCCCACAGCACCCGGGACTATTCCCACAGATACGCAGTATTTT.

The rearrangement joins TRBV5-1 to TRBJ1-1, with TRBD1 matching 7 bases. From germline, CDR1 is SGHRS and CDR2 YFSETQ. The CDR3 runs 14 residues. Germline trimming cut 4 bases from V and 1 base from J; bases unmatched to any gene: 4. Here the CDR3 DNA reads TGCGCCAGCAGCCCCGGGACAGAGAACACTGAAGCTTTCTTT. Its translation: CASSPGTENTEAFF.

The chain recombines TRBV7-6 with TRBJ2-5; D perhaps matches TRBD1 (6 bases). Per germline, CDR1 SGHVS and CDR2 FNYEAQ. The CDR3 covers 14 residues. Trimming took off 2 bases at V and 2 bases at J, with 9 bases between the two ends. The CDR3 sequence: CASSLSGTQETQYF. In DNA, the CDR3 is TGTGCCAGCAGCTTATCGGGGACACAAGAGACCCAGTACTTC.

The rearrangement uses TRBV15 and TRBJ1-2; 8 positions agree with TRBD1. The V gene end was trimmed by 3 bases and the J gene end by 4 bases; junction bases not matched to a gene: 4. Germline V lookup: CDR1 LNHNV, CDR2 YYDKDF (reference sequence). The CDR3 runs 14 residues. The CDR3 bases are TGTGCCACCAGCAGCGGGACAGGAGCCTATGGCTACACCTTC. Its protein product is CATSSGTGAYGYTF.

V gene TRBV5-1 combines with J gene TRBJ1-6, with 9 nucleotides matching TRBD1. CDR3 length equals 15 residues. With 0 bases clipped from V and 10 bases from J, the junction kept 5 bases outside the gene matches. The V gene's germline CDR1 is SGHRS and CDR2 YFSETQ. This CDR3 reads CASSLAGQGRSPLHF. CDR3 in DNA: TGCGCCAGCAGCTTGGCGGGACAGGGAAGGTCACCCCTCCACTTT.

This clonotype has more than one count but fewer than ten. The chain has TRBV15 and TRBJ2-5; D is undetermined. The CDR3 length is 13 residues. V lost 6 bases to trimming and J lost 3 bases, with 11 bases between them. The V gene's germline CDR1 is LNHNV and CDR2 YYDKDF (reference sequence). CDR3 in DNA: TGTGCCACCAGAGTTAGTTTGGAAGAGACCCAGTACTTC. Its protein is CATRVSLEETQYF.

The J gene is TRBJ2-1, the V gene TRBV25-1, with D perhaps TRBD1 (6 bases). The CDR3 totals 12 residues. CDR1 MGHDK and CDR2 SYGVNS come from the germline V gene. Trimming took off 7 bases at V and 10 bases at J, with 14 bases between the two ends. The CDR3 DNA reads TGTGCCAGCAATGCAGGGGCTGGCGAGCAGTTCTTC. This encodes CASNAGAGEQFF.

Many counts were recorded for this clonotype. Written as DNA, the CDR3 is TGTGCCAGCAGGACAGGGGGCACTGAAGCTTTCTTT. Translating it yields CASRTGGTEAFF. The rearrangement links TRBV12-3 or TRBV12-4 to TRBJ1-1; TRBD1 matches 9 bases. The CDR3 is made up of 12 amino acids. With V trimmed by 6 bases and J by 4 bases, 0 bases remained unmatched.

The chain employs TRBV18 and TRBJ2-7; TRBD2 agrees at 8 bases. This CDR3 is built from 15 residues. Trimming cost V 2 bases and J 4 bases; bases outside gene matches: 7. The germline V gene encodes CDR1 KGHSH and CDR2 LQKENI. In nucleotides, the CDR3 is TGTGCCAGCTCACCAACGTCCGGGGGGGCATACGAGCAGTACTTC. This gives the protein CASSPTSGGAYEQYF. Complete variable domain (other parts from reference TRBV18 and TRBJ2-7): NAGVMQNPRHLVRRRGQEARLRCSPMKGHSHVYWYRQLPEEGLKFMVYLQKENIIDESGMPKERFSAEFPKEGPSILRIQQVVRGDSAAYFCASSPTSGGAYEQYFGPGTRLTVT.

The CDR3 loop reads CASSLPMGQDSYNEQFF. The CDR3 DNA follows: TGTGCCAGCAGCTTACCCATGGGACAGGACTCCTACAATGAGCAGTTCTTC. This sequence joins TRBV7-9 and TRBJ2-1, with TRBD1 identical over 8 bases. The CDR3 sequence is 17 residues long. With 2 bases clipped from V and 0 bases from J, the junction kept 6 bases outside the gene matches. Germline assignment: CDR1 SEHNR and CDR2 FQNEAQ (reference sequence).

This clonotype was counted a few times. The chain is built from TRBV7-9 and TRBJ1-1; no clear D. This CDR3 has 15 residues. Deletions cut 5 bases from V and 1 base from J, with 14 bases between. From germline, CDR1 is SEHNR and CDR2 FQNEAQ (reference sequence). The CDR3 reads CASSPPREWNTEAFF. Here the CDR3 DNA reads TGTGCCAGCAGCCCCCCAAGAGAATGGAACACTGAAGCTTTCTTT.

This rearrangement joins TRBV5-1 to TRBJ2-5, with D possibly TRBD1 on 5 matching bases. The CDR3 consists of 13 residues. CDR1 SGHRS and CDR2 YFSETQ come from the germline V gene. Trimming took off 7 bases at V and 1 base at J, with 11 bases between the two ends. The CDR3 region has the DNA TGCGCCAGCGGGGAAGACAGCCAAGAGACCCAGTACTTC. Translation: CASGEDSQETQYF. The complete variable domain, with remaining parts taken from reference TRBV5-1 and TRBJ2-5, reads KAGVTQTPRYLIKTRGQQVTLSCSPISGHRSVSWYQQTPGQGLQFLFEYFSETQRNKGNFPGRFSGRQFSNSRSEMNVSTLELGDSALYLCASGEDSQETQYFGPGTRLLVL.

This chain joins TRBV30 and TRBJ1-1; TRBD1 agrees at 7 bases. The junction had 12 bases not matched to a gene; V was cut back by 5 bases and J by 0 bases. The CDR3 is 16 residues long. Germline V gene sequence: CDR1 GTSNPN, CDR2 SVGIG (reference sequence). The CDR3 is CAWGSGTAPMNTEAFF. The CDR3 nucleotides are TGTGCCTGGGGTAGCGGGACAGCTCCGATGAACACTGAAGCTTTCTTT.

In its sample, this clonotype was seen many times. The chain combines TRBV29-1 with TRBJ1-1; maybe TRBD1 (6 bases). Per germline, CDR1 SQVTM and CDR2 ANQGSEA. Trimming cost V 6 bases and J 4 bases, with 18 bases left between them. The CDR3 is made up of 14 amino acids. CDR3 bases: TGCAGCGTCCCGAGGGGGGGGCCTGGCACTGAAGCTTTCTTT. Translating it yields CSVPRGGPGTEAFF.

This clonotype was seen a few times. The gene calls are TRBV29-1 and TRBJ1-3; unclear D gene. Looked up from germline, CDR1 is SQVTM and CDR2 is ANQGSEA. The CDR3 has 13 amino acids. V shed 5 bases and J shed 0 bases, with 8 bases lying between them. In DNA, the CDR3 is TGCAGCGTTAAGACCAGCTCTGGAAACACCATATATTTT. Protein product: CSVKTSSGNTIYF.

The rearrangement joins TRBV20-1 to TRBJ2-2; 9 bases are shared with TRBD1. With 6 bases clipped from V and 4 bases from J, the junction kept 3 bases outside the gene matches. Germline V lookup: CDR1 DFQATT, CDR2 SNEGSKA (reference sequence). CDR3 size: 13 residues. The DNA for the CDR3 is TGCAGTGCAACAGGGGGCGGCACCGGGGAGCTGTTTTTT. This codes for CSATGGGTGELFF.

This clonotype was observed a few times. The V and J genes are TRBV18 and TRBJ2-3, with D unclear. The CDR3 runs 16 residues. V was shortened by 6 bases and J by 2 bases, with 18 bases between the two germline ends. The germline gives CDR1 KGHSH, CDR2 LQKENI. The CDR3 sequence: CASSSGPHGYTDTQYF. The CDR3 nucleotides are TGTGCCAGCTCTTCGGGCCCTCATGGTTACACAGATACGCAGTATTTT.

The table lists this clonotype with a count of one. This chain connects TRBV7-8 to TRBJ1-2; no firm D call. With 3 bases removed from V and 3 bases from J, the gap between germline ends came to 8 bases. Germline values: CDR1 SGHVS, CDR2 FQNEAQ. The CDR3 has 13 residues. The DNA for the CDR3 is TGTGCCAGCAGCTTCAGGCCGGACTATGGCTACACCTTC. Its translation: CASSFRPDYGYTF.

This clonotype was seen a few times. The chain carries TRBV7-2 and TRBJ1-6, with D uncertain. Trimming cost V 2 bases and J 6 bases, with 2 bases left between them. Germline V gene lookup returns CDR1 SGHTA and CDR2 FQGNSA. This CDR3 is 12 amino acids long. CDR3 loop: CASSLTNSPLHF. CDR3 nucleotides: TGTGCCAGCAGCTTAACTAATTCACCCCTCCACTTT.

The V call is TRBV14, the J call TRBJ2-1, with 8 bases matching TRBD2. The V and J ends lost 1 base and 2 bases, in that order; junction bases with no gene match: 1. Looked up from germline, CDR1 is SGHDN and CDR2 is FVKESK. The CDR3 consists of 15 residues. DNA of the CDR3: TGTGCCAGCAGCCAAGCGGGAGGGGCCTACAATGAGCAGTTCTTC. Protein: CASSQAGGAYNEQFF.

Many counts were recorded for this clonotype. This chain joins TRBV29-1 and TRBJ2-1; D is undetermined. The V and J ends lost 6 bases and 7 bases respectively, with 13 bases between them. CDR1 is SQVTM and CDR2 is ANQGSEA in the germline V gene. CDR3 size: 12 residues. The CDR3 region has the DNA TGCAGCGTGGCCCAGGTGGGAAATGAGCAGTTCTTC. Translated: CSVAQVGNEQFF.

This sequence joins TRBV28 and TRBJ2-1, with D hard to call. V lost 3 bases and J lost 9, with 6 bases in between. Per the germline V gene, CDR1 is MDHEN and CDR2 is SYDVKM. The CDR3 extends over 11 amino acids. The CDR3 nucleotides read TGTGCCAGCAGTTTGACAAGTGAGCAGTTCTTC. Its translation is CASSLTSEQFF.

The chain has TRBV12-3 or TRBV12-4 and TRBJ2-1; 8 bases align to TRBD2. The CDR3 has 14 residues. With 3 bases clipped from V and 4 bases from J, the junction kept 2 bases outside the gene matches. The chain's CDR3 is CASSFQRGYNEQFF. As DNA, the CDR3 is TGTGCCAGCAGTTTCCAGCGGGGGTACAATGAGCAGTTCTTC.

The chain combines TRBV5-5 with TRBJ2-3; tentatively, D is TRBD2 (6 bases). Trimming left V 4 bases short and J 4 bases short, with 22 bases between. Germline CDR1 is SGHKS and CDR2 is YYEKEE (reference sequence). The CDR3 has 17 amino acids. CDR3 nucleotide sequence: TGTGCCAGCAGCCCCGGAGGGATGGCGGATCCTGCAGATACGCAGTATTTT. Translation: CASSPGGMADPADTQYF.

This clonotype was counted a few times. J is TRBJ2-1 and V is TRBV5-6; 9 bases map to TRBD2. This CDR3 has 16 amino acids. Losses at the gene ends were 1 base for V and 7 bases for J; bases not matched to a gene: 9. Germline V gene lookup returns CDR1 SGHDT and CDR2 YYEEEE. As DNA, the CDR3 is TGTGCCAGCAGCTTGTTGTCTAGCGGGATTTCTAATGAGCAGTTCTTC. It is translated as CASSLLSSGISNEQFF.

The chain employs TRBV20-1 and TRBJ2-3, with 10 bases lining up with TRBD1. CDR3 length: 15 residues. Germline V lookup: CDR1 DFQATT, CDR2 SNEGSKA (reference sequence). With V trimmed by 6 bases and J by 2 bases, 8 bases remained unmatched. The CDR3, as DNA: TGCAGTGCCCGGACAGGGGGGCCAAACACAGATACGCAGTATTTT. It codes for CSARTGGPNTDTQYF.

J is TRBJ2-1 and V is TRBV7-9, with 7 bases identical to TRBD1. CDR3 length: 14 amino acids. CDR1 and CDR2 (germline): SEHNR, FQNEAQ (reference sequence). Trimming removed 5 bases from V and 6 bases from J; junction bases left unmatched: 7. Here the CDR3 reads CASSPTRQGNEQFF. DNA of the CDR3: TGTGCCAGCAGCCCCACTCGACAGGGCAATGAGCAGTTCTTC.

J is TRBJ2-5 and V is TRBV5-6; D is ambiguous. The germline V and J ends were trimmed by 0 bases and 1 base, with 4 bases remaining between them. The CDR3 runs to 13 residues. CDR1 is SGHDT, CDR2 YYEEEE, per germline. CDR3 protein: CASSLDVQETQYF. The CDR3 region has the DNA TGTGCCAGCAGCTTGGACGTCCAAGAGACCCAGTACTTC.

The V gene is TRBV5-1, the J gene TRBJ1-1, with TRBD1 matching 8 bases. The CDR3 sequence is 16 residues long. The ends lost 0 bases at V and 4 bases at J; junction bases unmatched: 8. Germline V lookup: CDR1 SGHRS, CDR2 YFSETQ. This CDR3 is CASSLAQGVRGTEAFF. CDR3 nucleotides: TGCGCCAGCAGCTTGGCACAGGGGGTACGGGGCACTGAAGCTTTCTTT.

The V gene is TRBV12-3 or TRBV12-4, the J gene TRBJ1-1, with 11 bases identical to TRBD1. This CDR3 has 14 amino acids. Germline trimming cut 5 bases from V and 4 bases from J; bases unmatched to any gene: 3. CDR3 nucleotides: TGTGCCAGCAGTCCGGGGACAGGGGGCACTGAAGCTTTCTTT. As protein: CASSPGTGGTEAFF.

V usage is TRBV29-1 and J usage is TRBJ1-2; 7 nucleotides line up with TRBD1. This CDR3 has 13 amino acids. The V and J ends lost 7 bases and 4 bases, in that order; junction bases with no gene match: 9. Per the germline V gene, CDR1 is SQVTM and CDR2 is ANQGSEA. CDR3 protein: CSGGTERGYGYTF. The CDR3 DNA follows: TGCAGCGGGGGGACAGAACGTGGCTATGGCTACACCTTC.